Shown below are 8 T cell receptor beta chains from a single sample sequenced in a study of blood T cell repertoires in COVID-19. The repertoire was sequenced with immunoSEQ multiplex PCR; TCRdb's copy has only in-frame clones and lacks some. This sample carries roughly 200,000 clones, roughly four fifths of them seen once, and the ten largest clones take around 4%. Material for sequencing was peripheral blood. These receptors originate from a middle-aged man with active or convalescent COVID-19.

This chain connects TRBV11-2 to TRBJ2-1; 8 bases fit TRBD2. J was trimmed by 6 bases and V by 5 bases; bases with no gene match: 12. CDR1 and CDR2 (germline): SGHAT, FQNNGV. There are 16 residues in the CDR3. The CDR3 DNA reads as TGTGCCAGCAGCCCCGGAGGCGCGGGGGGCCTCAATGAGCAGTTCTTC. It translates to CASSPGGAGGLNEQFF.

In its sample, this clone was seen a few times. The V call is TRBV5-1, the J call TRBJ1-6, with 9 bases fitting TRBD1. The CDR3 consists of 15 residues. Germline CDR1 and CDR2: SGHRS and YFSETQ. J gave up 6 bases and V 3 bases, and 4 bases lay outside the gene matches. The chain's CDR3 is CASSSGQGGNSPLHF. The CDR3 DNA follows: TGCGCCAGCAGCTCGGGACAGGGAGGTAATTCACCCCTCCACTTT.

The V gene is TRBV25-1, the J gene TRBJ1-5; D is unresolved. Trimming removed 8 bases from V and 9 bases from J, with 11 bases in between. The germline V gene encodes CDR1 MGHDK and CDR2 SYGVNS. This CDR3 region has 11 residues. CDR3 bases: TGTGCCAGCGGTAACTCGCCGCCCCAGCATTTT. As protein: CASGNSPPQHF. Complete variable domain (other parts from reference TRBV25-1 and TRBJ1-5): EADIYQTPRYLVIGTGKKITLECSQTMGHDKMYWYQQDPGMELHLIHYSYGVNSTEKGDLSSESTVSRIRTEHFPLTLESARPSHTSQYLCASGNSPPQHFGDGTRLSIL.

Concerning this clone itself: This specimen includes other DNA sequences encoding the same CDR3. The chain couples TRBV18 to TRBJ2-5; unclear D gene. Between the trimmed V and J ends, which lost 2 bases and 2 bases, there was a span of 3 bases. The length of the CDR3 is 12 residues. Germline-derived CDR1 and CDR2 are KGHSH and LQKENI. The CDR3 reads CASSPSQETQYF. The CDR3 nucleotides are TGTGCCAGCTCACCATCACAAGAGACCCAGTACTTC.

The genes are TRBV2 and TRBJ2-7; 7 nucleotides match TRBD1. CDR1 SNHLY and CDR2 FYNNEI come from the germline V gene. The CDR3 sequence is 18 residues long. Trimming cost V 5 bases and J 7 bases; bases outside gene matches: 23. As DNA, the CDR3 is TGTGCCAGCAGTCAAACCCGGGACAGCACTCCCCACAGTAAGGAGCAGTACTTC. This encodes CASSQTRDSTPHSKEQYF.

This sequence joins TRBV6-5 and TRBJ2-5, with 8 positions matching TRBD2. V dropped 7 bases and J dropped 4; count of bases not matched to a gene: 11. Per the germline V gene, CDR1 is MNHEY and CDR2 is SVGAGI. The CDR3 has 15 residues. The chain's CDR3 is CASTAGTRFSETQYF. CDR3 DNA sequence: TGTGCCAGCACCGCCGGGACTAGATTTTCAGAGACCCAGTACTTC.

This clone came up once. The CDR3 is CASSQDRGYEQYF. The DNA for the CDR3 is TGTGCCAGCAGCCAAGATCGCGGCTACGAGCAGTACTTC. The genes are TRBV3-1 (or the pseudogene TRBV3-2) and TRBJ2-7; D gene ambiguous. CDR3 length: 13 amino acids. Trimming stripped 0 bases from V and 3 bases from J, with 6 bases between. In germline, CDR1 is LGHDT, CDR2 YNNKEL (reference sequence).

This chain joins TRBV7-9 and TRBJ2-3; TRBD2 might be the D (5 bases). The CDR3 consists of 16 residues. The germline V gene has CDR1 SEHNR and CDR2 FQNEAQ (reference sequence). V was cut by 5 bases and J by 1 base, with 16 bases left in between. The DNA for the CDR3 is TGTGCCAGCAGCGCGGGCCGGACTGGGGGCACAGATACGCAGTATTTT. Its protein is CASSAGRTGGTDTQYF.